Listed below are T cell receptor beta chains from one sample, sequenced in a study of cytomegalovirus exposure and HLA in healthy donors. Profiling relied on immunoSEQ multiplex PCR, and the TCRdb table lists in-frame clones only, not all of them. The repertoire includes some 190,000 clones, roughly 9.4% of them detected once, and about 1.2% sits in the top ten. The sequencing sample was made of PBMCs. Receptor source: a young woman in good health and CMV-seropositive. The CDR3 runs from the conserved cysteine through the conserved F or W. Expanded clones get a size class; other rows say once, few or many, or leave the size out.

few	TRBJ1-5	TRBV5-1	CASSLATGAQPQHF
NA	TRBJ1-2	TRBV19	CASSIRGPARIALISYGYTF
few	TRBJ1-1	TRBV6-5	CASMDRGGTEAFF
NA	TRBJ2-3	TRBV5-1	CASSKREGPTDTQYF
few	TRBJ2-7	TRBV29-1	CSVTGSEGQGAWEQYF
few	TRBJ2-7	TRBV30	CAWTATRVSSYEQYF
few	TRBJ2-2	TRBV28	CASMGHPNTGELFF
NA	TRBJ2-5	TRBV10-1	CASSVVAGVAETQYF
few	TRBJ2-1	TRBV2	CASTGTGAGEQFF
few	TRBJ2-3	TRBV7-6	CASSLGALRTPDTQYF